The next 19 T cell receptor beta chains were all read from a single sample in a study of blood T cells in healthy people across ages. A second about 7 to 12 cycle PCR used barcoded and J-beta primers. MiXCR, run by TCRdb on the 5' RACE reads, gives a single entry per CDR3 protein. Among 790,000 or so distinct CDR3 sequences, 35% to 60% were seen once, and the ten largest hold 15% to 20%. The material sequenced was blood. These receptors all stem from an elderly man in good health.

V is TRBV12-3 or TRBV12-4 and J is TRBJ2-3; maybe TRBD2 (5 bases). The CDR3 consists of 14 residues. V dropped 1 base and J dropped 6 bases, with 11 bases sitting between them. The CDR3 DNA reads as TGTGCCAGCAGTTTAGGGCTGTCGGGGGATACGCAGTATTTT. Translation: CASSLGLSGDTQYF.

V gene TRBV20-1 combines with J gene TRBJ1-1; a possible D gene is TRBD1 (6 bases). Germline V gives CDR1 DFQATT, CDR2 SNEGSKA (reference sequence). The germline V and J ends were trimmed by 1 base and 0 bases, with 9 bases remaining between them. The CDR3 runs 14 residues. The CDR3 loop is CSARVQGVNTEAFF. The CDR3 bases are TGCAGTGCTAGAGTACAGGGCGTGAACACTGAAGCTTTCTTT.

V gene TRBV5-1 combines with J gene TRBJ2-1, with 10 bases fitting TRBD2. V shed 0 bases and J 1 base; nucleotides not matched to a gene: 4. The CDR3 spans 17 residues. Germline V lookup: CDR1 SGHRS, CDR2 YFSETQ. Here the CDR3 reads CASSLGGLAPSYNEQFF. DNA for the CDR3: TGCGCCAGCAGCTTGGGGGGACTAGCGCCATCCTACAATGAGCAGTTCTTC.

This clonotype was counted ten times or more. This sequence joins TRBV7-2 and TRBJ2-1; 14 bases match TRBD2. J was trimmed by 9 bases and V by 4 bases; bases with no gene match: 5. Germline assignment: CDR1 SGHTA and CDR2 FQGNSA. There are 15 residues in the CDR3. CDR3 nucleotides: TGTGCCAGCAGCTCGACTAGCGGGAGGGCCAGTGAGCAGTTCTTC. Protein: CASSSTSGRASEQFF.

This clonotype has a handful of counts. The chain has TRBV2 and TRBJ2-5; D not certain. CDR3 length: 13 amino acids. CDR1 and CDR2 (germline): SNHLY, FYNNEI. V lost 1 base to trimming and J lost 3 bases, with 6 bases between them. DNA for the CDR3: TGTGCCAGCAGTGAAGTGACAAAAGAGACCCAGTACTTC. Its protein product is CASSEVTKETQYF.

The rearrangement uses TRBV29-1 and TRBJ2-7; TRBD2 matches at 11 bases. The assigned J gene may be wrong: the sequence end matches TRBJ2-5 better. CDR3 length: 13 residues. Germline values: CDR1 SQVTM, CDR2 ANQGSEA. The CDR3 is CGGRLAGNTTQYF. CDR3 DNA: TGCGGCGGCCGACTAGCGGGAAATACGACCCAGTACTTC.

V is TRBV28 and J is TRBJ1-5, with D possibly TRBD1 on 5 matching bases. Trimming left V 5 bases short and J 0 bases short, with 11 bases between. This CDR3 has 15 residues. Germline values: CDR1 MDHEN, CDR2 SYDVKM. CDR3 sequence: CASSPQGYSNQPQHF. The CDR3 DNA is TGTGCCAGCAGTCCGCAGGGATATAGCAATCAGCCCCAGCATTTT.

The CDR3 coding sequence is TGTGCCAGCAGTTTTCAGGGTTCCGCGGTAGTTGAAAAACTGTTTTTT. This sequence encodes CASSFQGSAVVEKLFF. The V gene is TRBV12-3 or TRBV12-4, the J gene TRBJ1-4, with D possibly being TRBD1 (5 bases). The CDR3 spans 16 residues. V was clipped by 3 bases and J by 7 bases, with 18 bases between them.

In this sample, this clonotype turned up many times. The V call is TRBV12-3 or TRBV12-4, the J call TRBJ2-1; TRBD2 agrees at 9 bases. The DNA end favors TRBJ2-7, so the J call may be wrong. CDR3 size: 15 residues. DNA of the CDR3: TGTGCCAGCAGTAAGAGCGGGGGGTCCTACAATGAGCAGTACTTC. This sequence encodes CASSKSGGSYNEQYF.

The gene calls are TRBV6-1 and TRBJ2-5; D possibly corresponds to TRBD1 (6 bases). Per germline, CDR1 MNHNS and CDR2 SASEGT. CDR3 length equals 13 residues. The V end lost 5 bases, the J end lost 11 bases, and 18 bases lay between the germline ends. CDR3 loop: CASSLEDSNEQYF. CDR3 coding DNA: TGTGCCAGCAGTTTAGAGGACAGCAATGAGCAGTACTTC.

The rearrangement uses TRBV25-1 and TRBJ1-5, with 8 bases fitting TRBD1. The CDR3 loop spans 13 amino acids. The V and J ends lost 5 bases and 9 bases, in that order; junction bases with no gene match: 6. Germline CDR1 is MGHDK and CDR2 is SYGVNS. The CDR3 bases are TGTGCCAGCAGTCAAGGACAGGGAACGCCCCAGCATTTT. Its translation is CASSQGQGTPQHF.

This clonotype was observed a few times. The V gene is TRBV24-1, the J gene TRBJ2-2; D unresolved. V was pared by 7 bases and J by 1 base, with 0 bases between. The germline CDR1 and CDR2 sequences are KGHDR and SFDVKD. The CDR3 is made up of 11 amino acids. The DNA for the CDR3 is TGTGCCACCAGGAACACCGGGGAGCTGTTTTTT. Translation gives CATRNTGELFF.

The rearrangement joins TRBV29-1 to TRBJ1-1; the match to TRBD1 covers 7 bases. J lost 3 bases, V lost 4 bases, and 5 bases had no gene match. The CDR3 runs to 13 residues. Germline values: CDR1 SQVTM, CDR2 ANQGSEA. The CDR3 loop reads CSVGRQGDTEAFF. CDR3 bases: TGCAGCGTTGGTAGACAGGGTGACACTGAAGCTTTCTTT.

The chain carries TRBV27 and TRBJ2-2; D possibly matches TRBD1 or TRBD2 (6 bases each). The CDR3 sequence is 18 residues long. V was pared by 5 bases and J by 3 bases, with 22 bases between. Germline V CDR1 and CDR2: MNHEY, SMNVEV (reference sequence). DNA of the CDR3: TGTGCCAGCAGTAGGGGGGCTTCGGGGAACTTTTACACCGGGGAGCTGTTTTTT. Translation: CASSRGASGNFYTGELFF.

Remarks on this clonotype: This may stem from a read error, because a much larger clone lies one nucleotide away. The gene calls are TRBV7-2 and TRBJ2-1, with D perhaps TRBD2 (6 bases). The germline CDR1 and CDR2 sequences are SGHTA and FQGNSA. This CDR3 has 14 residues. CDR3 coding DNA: TGTGCCAGCAGCAAGGCGGGGTCCTACAATGGGCAGTTCTTC. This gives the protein CASSKAGSYNGQFF.

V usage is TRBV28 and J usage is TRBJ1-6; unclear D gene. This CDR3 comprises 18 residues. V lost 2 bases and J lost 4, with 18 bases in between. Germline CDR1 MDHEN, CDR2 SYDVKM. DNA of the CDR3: TGTGCCAGCAGTTTAGGAGGTTACAGAGGTATATATAATTCACCCCTCCACTTT. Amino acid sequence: CASSLGGYRGIYNSPLHF. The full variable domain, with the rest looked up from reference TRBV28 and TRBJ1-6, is DVKVTQSSRYLVKRTGEKVFLECVQDMDHENMFWYRQDPGLGLRLIYFSYDVKMKEKGDIPEGYSVSREKKERFSLILESASTNQTSMYLCASSLGGYRGIYNSPLHFGNGTRLTVT.

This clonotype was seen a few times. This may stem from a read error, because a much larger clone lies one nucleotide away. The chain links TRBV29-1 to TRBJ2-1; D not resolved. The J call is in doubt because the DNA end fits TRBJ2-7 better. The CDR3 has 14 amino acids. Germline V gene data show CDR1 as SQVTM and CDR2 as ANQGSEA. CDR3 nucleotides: TGCAGCGTTGGAGGTGTGTTTTCCTACAATGAGCAGTACTTC. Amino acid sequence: CSVGGVFSYNEQYF.

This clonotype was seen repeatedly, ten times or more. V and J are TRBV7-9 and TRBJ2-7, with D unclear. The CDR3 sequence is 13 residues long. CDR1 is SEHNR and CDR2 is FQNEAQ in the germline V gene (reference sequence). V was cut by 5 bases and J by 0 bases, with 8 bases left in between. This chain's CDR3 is CASSASTSYEQYF. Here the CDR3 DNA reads TGTGCCAGCAGCGCATCCACCTCCTACGAGCAGTACTTC.

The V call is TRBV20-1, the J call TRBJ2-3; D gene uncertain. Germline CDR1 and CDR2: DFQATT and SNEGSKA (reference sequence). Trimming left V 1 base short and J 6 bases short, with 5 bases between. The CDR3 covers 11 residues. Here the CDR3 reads CSARASDTQYF. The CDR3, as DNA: TGCAGTGCTAGAGCCTCCGATACGCAGTATTTT.